This T cell receptor beta chain was recovered during a study of T-cell memory formation after mild COVID-19. Study as a whole: Largely, TCR clusters stayed within a single donor.

This clonotype was seen only a few times. Its matching antigen is unknown. CDR3 length: 16 amino acids. CDR1 is SGHRS and CDR2 is YFSETQ in the germline V gene. V dropped 3 bases and J dropped 3 bases, with 19 bases sitting between them. General study findings and limits: Clonal second-wave expansions that peaked on day 37 had unconfirmed SARS-CoV-2 specificity. Mainly CM and EM harbored the contracting CD4+ clones; mainly EMRA harbored the CD8+ ones.

TCRdb re-called the 5' RACE reads with MiXCR, one entry per CDR3 protein. The data show some 300,000 distinct CDR3 sequences, with 20% to 25% seen just once and roughly a fifth held by the top ten. This chain links TRBV5-1 with TRBJ2-7; tentative D call: TRBD1 (6 bases). The TCR originated in a man between 18 and 29 years old who had mild COVID-19 (a few samples of this study predate the infection). Cell type and time point are not known. The sequencing sample was made of PBMCs or a T cell subset sorted from them (not recorded which). DNA of the CDR3: TGCGCCAGCAGCTCCCCCGCCTCACAGGGTTACTACGAGCAGTACTTC. Translation: CASSSPASQGYYEQYF.